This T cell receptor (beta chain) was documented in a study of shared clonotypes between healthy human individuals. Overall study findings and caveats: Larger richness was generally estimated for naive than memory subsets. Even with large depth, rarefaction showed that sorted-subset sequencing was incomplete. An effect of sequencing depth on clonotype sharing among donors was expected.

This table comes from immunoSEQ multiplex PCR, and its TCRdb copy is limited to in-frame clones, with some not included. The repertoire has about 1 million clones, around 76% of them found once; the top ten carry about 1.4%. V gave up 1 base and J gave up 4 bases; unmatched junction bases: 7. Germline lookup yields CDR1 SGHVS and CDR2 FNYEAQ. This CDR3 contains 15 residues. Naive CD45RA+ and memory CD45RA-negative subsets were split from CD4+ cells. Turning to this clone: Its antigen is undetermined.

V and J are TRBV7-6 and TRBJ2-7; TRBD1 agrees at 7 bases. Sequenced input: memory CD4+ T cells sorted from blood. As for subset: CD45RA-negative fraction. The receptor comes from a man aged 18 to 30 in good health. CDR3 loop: CASSLDLTRGYEQYF. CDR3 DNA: TGTGCCAGCAGCTTAGATCTAACCAGGGGGTACGAGCAGTACTTC.